These T cell receptor beta chains were read from a single sample in a study of blood T cell repertoires in COVID-19. Measured with immunoSEQ multiplex PCR; TCRdb has only the in-frame clones, and not every one. Among approximately 290,000 clones listed, about 85% were seen once. Sequencing used peripheral blood. These receptors were taken from a human donor with COVID-19, enrolled during active disease. The donor label of this sample is uncertain. Each CDR3 is given with its conserved first and last residue. A D gene is named only where the DNA matches it firmly. The listing skips clone size in some rows; elsewhere it reads once, few, many or a size class.

>.|TRBJ1-1|TRBV7-2|TRBD1
CASRPRTGAYTEAFF
TGTGCCAGCAGGCCCCGGACAGGGGCTTACACTGAAGCTTTCTTT
>once|TRBJ2-1|TRBV11-3|.
CASSLVAGWHEQFF
TGTGCCAGCAGCTTAGTGGCAGGGTGGCATGAGCAGTTCTTC
>.|TRBJ1-5|TRBV19|.
CASSIDPQGRSNQPQHF
TGTGCCAGTAGTATAGATCCCCAGGGAAGAAGCAATCAGCCCCAGCATTTT
>once|TRBJ1-5|TRBV5-1|TRBD1
CASSLTGADQPQHF
TGCGCCAGCAGCCTGACAGGGGCCGATCAGCCCCAGCATTTT
>.|TRBJ2-1|TRBV11-2|.
CASSTRQGIPRYNEQFF
TGTGCCAGCAGCACCCGGCAGGGGATCCCGCGATACAATGAGCAGTTCTTC
>.|TRBJ2-5|TRBV2|TRBD1
CASRASSTGVPKETQYF
TGTGCCAGCAGGGCCTCCTCGACAGGGGTACCTAAGGAGACCCAGTACTTC
>.|TRBJ2-2|TRBV19|TRBD1
CALSGGPAGELFF
TGTGCCTTATCAGGGGGCCCGGCCGGGGAGCTGTTTTTT
>.|TRBJ2-3|TRBV4-1|TRBD2
CASSQGLAGGPGTDTQYF
TGCGCCAGCAGCCAGGGACTAGCGGGAGGGCCGGGCACAGATACGCAGTATTTT
>.|TRBJ2-3|TRBV6-5|.
CASSIKTGTDTQYF
TGTGCCAGCAGCATAAAGACAGGCACAGATACGCAGTATTTT
>.|TRBJ1-2|TRBV9|TRBD1
CASSGAGQVYGYTF
TGTGCCAGCAGCGGAGCGGGACAGGTCTATGGCTACACCTTC
>.|TRBJ2-2|TRBV19|.
CASSLNSEAGELFF
TGTGCCAGTTCTCTCAATAGCGAGGCCGGGGAGCTGTTTTTT
>.|TRBJ2-3|TRBV19|.
CASAVTSTDTQYF
TGTGCCAGCGCGGTGACTAGCACAGATACGCAGTATTTT
>.|TRBJ1-2|TRBV24-1|TRBD1
CATSDAPPGTDLIVGGYTF
TGTGCCACCAGTGATGCACCCCCCGGGACAGACTTAATTGTGGGCGGCTACACCTTC
>.|TRBJ2-3|TRBV6-5|TRBD2
CASSYSGLDGTDTQYF
TGTGCCAGCAGTTACTCGGGACTAGACGGCACAGATACGCAGTATTTT
>many|TRBJ1-1|TRBV5-4|TRBD1
CASSHGQGGTPTTEAFF
TGTGCCAGCAGCCATGGACAGGGCGGCACTCCGACCACTGAAGCTTTCTTT
>.|TRBJ2-1|TRBV11-3|.
CASSSFSASYNEQFF
TGTGCCAGCAGCTCTTTCAGCGCCTCCTACAATGAGCAGTTCTTC
>.|TRBJ1-6|TRBV5-4|.
CASSLEGRGSSPLHF
TGTGCCAGCAGCTTGGAGGGGCGGGGTAGCTCACCCCTCCACTTT
>.|TRBJ2-5|TRBV6-5|.
CASSRVLETQYF
TGTGCCAGCAGTCGCGTGTTGGAGACCCAGTACTTC
>.|TRBJ1-6|TRBV2|TRBD1
CASSAYSGTVDNSPLHF
TGTGCCAGCAGCGCCTATTCCGGGACAGTGGATAATTCACCCCTCCACTTT
>.|TRBJ2-3|TRBV18|.
CASSEGVGFSTDTQYF
TGTGCCAGCTCAGAGGGGGTTGGATTTAGCACAGATACGCAGTATTTT
>once|TRBJ2-7|TRBV7-6|TRBD2
CASSSPTGSSGSRYEQYF
TGTGCCAGCAGCTCCCCGACAGGTTCTAGCGGGAGTAGGTACGAGCAGTACTTC
>.|TRBJ2-5|TRBV28|TRBD2
CASSLRGGLLETQYF
TGTGCCAGCAGTTTGCGCGGGGGGCTTCTAGAGACCCAGTACTTC
>few|TRBJ2-5|TRBV11-3|TRBD1
CASSLEGTGEETQYF
TGTGCCAGCAGCTTAGAGGGGACAGGGGAAGAGACCCAGTACTTC
>once|TRBJ1-5|TRBV7-6|TRBD1
CASSSGQGARQPQHF
TGTGCCAGCAGCTCCGGACAGGGGGCACGACAGCCCCAGCATTTT
>.|TRBJ2-7|TRBV5-5|TRBD2
CASSAGLAGNSYEQYF
TGTGCCAGCAGCGCTGGACTAGCGGGGAACTCCTACGAGCAGTACTTC
>.|TRBJ1-1|TRBV7-9|.
CASSRRGQSGNTEAFF
TGTGCCAGCAGCCGGCGCGGACAGTCAGGTAACACTGAAGCTTTCTTT
>few|TRBJ1-4|TRBV5-4|TRBD1
CASSLNRGATNEKLFF
TGTGCCAGCAGCTTGAACAGGGGTGCAACTAATGAAAAACTGTTTTTT
>.|TRBJ1-4|TRBV7-2|.
CASSLGDRPLNEKLFF
TGTGCCAGCAGCTTAGGTGACAGGCCACTCAATGAAAAACTGTTTTTT
>.|TRBJ2-3|TRBV19|TRBD2
CASSIGGAGALSGTDTQYF
TGTGCCAGTAGTATAGGAGGGGCGGGAGCTCTTTCGGGCACAGATACGCAGTATTTT
>few|TRBJ2-3|TRBV5-1|.
CASSLTSTDTQYF
TGCGCCAGCAGCTTAACTAGCACAGATACGCAGTATTTT